The 32 T cell receptor beta chains below all came from one sample that was sequenced in a study of technical replicates of blood from a few donors. Generated by immunoSEQ multiplex PCR, the TCRdb table keeps only in-frame clones and is missing some. The table shows about 83,000 clones, with roughly nine tenths occurring only once. Sequencing was done on a sample of T cells isolated from PBMCs. These receptors originate from a human donor in good health.

The chain has TRBV30 and TRBJ2-7; D remains ambiguous. Looked up from germline, CDR1 is GTSNPN and CDR2 is SVGIG (reference sequence). Trimming cost V 0 bases and J 1 base, with 4 bases left between them. This CDR3 has 12 amino acids. CDR3 loop: CAWSVQSYEQYF. DNA for the CDR3: TGTGCCTGGAGTGTTCAGTCCTACGAGCAGTACTTC.

This sequence joins TRBV7-9 and TRBJ2-5; D is possibly TRBD1 (5 bases). The CDR3 has 14 amino acids. Deletions cut 2 bases from V and 5 bases from J, with 12 bases between. The germline gives CDR1 SEHNR, CDR2 FQNEAQ (reference sequence). The CDR3 loop reads CASSLSQGWETQYF. For the CDR3, the DNA is TGTGCCAGCAGCTTATCGCAGGGCTGGGAGACCCAGTACTTC.

V and J are TRBV5-1 and TRBJ2-7; D not certain. Trimming removed 7 bases from V and 0 bases from J, with 8 bases in between. Germline V lookup: CDR1 SGHRS, CDR2 YFSETQ. CDR3 length equals 12 residues. CDR3 in amino acids: CASGADSYEQYF. In nucleotides, the CDR3 is TGCGCCAGCGGTGCAGACTCCTACGAGCAGTACTTC. Supplemented by reference TRBV5-1 and TRBJ2-7, the full variable domain reads KAGVTQTPRYLIKTRGQQVTLSCSPISGHRSVSWYQQTPGQGLQFLFEYFSETQRNKGNFPGRFSGRQFSNSRSEMNVSTLELGDSALYLCASGADSYEQYFGPGTRLTVT.

The rearrangement uses TRBV10-3 and TRBJ1-2; 7 nucleotides agree with TRBD1. Germline V gene sequence: CDR1 ENHRY, CDR2 SYGVKD. The CDR3 has 14 amino acids. The trim removed 0 bases at V and 5 bases at J, leaving 3 bases unmatched. The CDR3 sequence is CAISESLQGYGYTF. CDR3 in DNA: TGTGCCATCAGTGAGTCGTTACAGGGGTATGGCTACACCTTC.

The rearrangement uses TRBV5-1 and TRBJ2-1; TRBD2 agrees at 9 bases. The CDR3 is made up of 16 amino acids. J lost 6 bases, V lost 0 bases, and 7 bases had no gene match. Germline values: CDR1 SGHRS, CDR2 YFSETQ. CDR3 in DNA: TGCGCCAGCAGCTTGGGGGCTAGCGGGGTGCTCAATGAGCAGTTCTTC. It yields the protein CASSLGASGVLNEQFF.

The chain joins TRBV6-6 to TRBJ1-1, with a possible D match to TRBD1 (6 bases). The CDR3 contains 15 residues. V was pared by 5 bases and J by 1 base, with 14 bases between. Per the germline V gene, CDR1 is MNHNY and CDR2 is SVGAGI (reference sequence). CDR3 sequence reads: CASSATGQPNTEAFF. For the CDR3, the DNA is TGTGCCAGCAGTGCCACCGGACAGCCGAACACTGAAGCTTTCTTT.

The rearrangement uses TRBV4-1 and TRBJ2-5, with 8 bases that match TRBD2. Germline CDR1 reads MGHRA; CDR2 reads YSYEKL. V shed 4 bases, J shed 5 bases, and the junction held 3 bases outside the gene matches. CDR3 length equals 13 residues. The CDR3 loop reads CASSPAGAETQYF. The CDR3, as DNA: TGCGCCAGCAGCCCAGCGGGGGCGGAGACCCAGTACTTC.

As DNA, the CDR3 is TGCGCCGGGGGGTCATCCGTCTACGAGCAGTACTTC. Translation gives CAGGSSVYEQYF. V is TRBV10-2 and J is TRBJ2-7; tentative D call: TRBD2 (6 bases). Trimming left V 11 bases short and J 3 bases short, with 14 bases between. The CDR3 is 12 amino acids. Germline V lookup: CDR1 WSHSY, CDR2 SAAADI.

The V and J genes are TRBV27 and TRBJ2-7, with 8 bases lining up with TRBD2. The germline gives CDR1 MNHEY, CDR2 SMNVEV (reference sequence). This CDR3 region has 14 residues. The ends lost 4 bases at V and 3 bases at J; junction bases unmatched: 5. This CDR3 reads CASSSRGARYEQYF. The CDR3 nucleotides read TGTGCCAGCAGTTCGCGGGGGGCGCGCTACGAGCAGTACTTC.

V and J are TRBV13 and TRBJ2-5; maybe TRBD1 (5 bases). V dropped 5 bases and J dropped 5 bases, with 12 bases sitting between them. The CDR3 is made up of 13 amino acids. Per the germline V gene, CDR1 is PRHDT and CDR2 is FYEKMQ (reference sequence). CDR3 region: CASSQTAQETQYF. In DNA form, the CDR3 reads TGTGCCAGCAGCCAGACAGCTCAGGAGACCCAGTACTTC.

This chain connects TRBV2 to TRBJ1-1; D unclear. This CDR3 is built from 15 residues. CDR1 is SNHLY, CDR2 FYNNEI, per germline. The V and J ends lost 0 bases and 0 bases respectively, with 8 bases between them. The CDR3 region is CASSEAWRVNTEAFF. The CDR3 DNA reads as TGTGCCAGCAGTGAAGCCTGGAGGGTGAACACTGAAGCTTTCTTT.

This clone has more than one count but fewer than ten. The chain joins TRBV7-8 to TRBJ1-5; unclear D gene. Germline V gene data show CDR1 as SGHVS and CDR2 as FQNEAQ. CDR3 length equals 16 residues. With 6 bases removed from V and 0 bases from J, the gap between germline ends came to 15 bases. The CDR3 DNA follows: TGTGCCAGCAGTCTCCGAGCAATAACTAGCAATCAGCCCCAGCATTTT. This gives the protein CASSLRAITSNQPQHF.

The chain uses TRBV6-1 and TRBJ2-3, with no clear D. This CDR3 has 14 amino acids. Germline V CDR1 and CDR2: MNHNS, SASEGT. V gave up 3 bases and J gave up 3 bases, with 10 bases separating them. The CDR3 DNA is TGTGCCAGCAGTGAGCTTCCCGGGACAGATACGCAGTATTTT. Translating it yields CASSELPGTDTQYF.

The gene calls are TRBV9 and TRBJ2-3; TRBD2 agrees at 8 bases. The CDR3 extends over 18 amino acids. The V gene end was trimmed by 4 bases and the J gene end by 0 bases; junction bases not matched to a gene: 13. Germline lookup yields CDR1 SGDLS and CDR2 YYNGEE. CDR3 protein: CASSFRLARNPSTDTQYF. The CDR3 DNA follows: TGTGCCAGCAGCTTCAGACTAGCGCGCAACCCTAGCACAGATACGCAGTATTTT.

This clone was counted a single time. The chain recombines TRBV11-2 with TRBJ2-1; perhaps TRBD2 as D (5 bases). V shed 6 bases and J shed 0 bases, with 21 bases lying between them. The CDR3 consists of 18 residues. The germline gives CDR1 SGHAT, CDR2 FQNNGV. For the CDR3, the DNA is TGTGCCAGCAGATCCCTTAAAAAGGTGACTACCTCCTACAATGAGCAGTTCTTC. Its protein product is CASRSLKKVTTSYNEQFF.

V and J are TRBV6-1 and TRBJ1-5; no clear D gene. Trimming pared 1 base from V and 5 bases from J, leaving 12 bases between. This CDR3 spans 15 amino acids. From germline, CDR1 is MNHNS and CDR2 SASEGT. CDR3 protein: CASSEVGGIDQPQHF. As DNA, the CDR3 is TGTGCCAGCAGTGAAGTGGGAGGAATTGATCAGCCCCAGCATTTT.

To note about this clone: At one end the junction does not follow the germline gene, possibly because of a read error. The chain recombines TRBV15 with TRBJ2-3; TRBD2 matches 10 bases. This CDR3 comprises 15 residues. CDR1 is LNHNV and CDR2 is YYDKDF in the germline V gene (reference sequence). The CDR3 loop reads CATSRDRVTSGTGDF. Written as DNA, the CDR3 is TGTGCCACCAGCAGAGATCGCGTTACTAGCGGGACTGGGGATTTT.

This clone appeared once. This rearrangement joins TRBV11-2 to TRBJ2-7; 7 positions match TRBD2. After removal of 8 bases from V and 2 bases from J, the junction contained 6 bases not matched to a gene. Germline V CDR1 and CDR2: SGHAT, FQNNGV. CDR3 size: 13 residues. The CDR3 DNA reads TGTGCCAGCTCCCCGGGACTAACCTACGAGCAGTACTTC. It is translated as CASSPGLTYEQYF.

The rearrangement joins TRBV19 to TRBJ2-6; maybe TRBD2 (6 bases). Trimming removed 7 bases at V and 4 bases at J, with 20 bases between. The CDR3 has 17 residues. Germline CDR1 reads LNHDA; CDR2 reads SQIVND (reference sequence). The CDR3 DNA is TGTGCCAGTAAAGTGGTCGGGGGACGTCCGGGGGCCAACGTCCTGACTTTC. Protein: CASKVVGGRPGANVLTF.

V and J are TRBV10-3 and TRBJ2-5, with D possibly TRBD1 on 5 matching bases. The CDR3 contains 12 residues. The germline V gene has CDR1 ENHRY and CDR2 SYGVKD. V lost 4 bases and J 2 bases, leaving 5 bases between the germline ends. The DNA for the CDR3 is TGTGCCATCAGTGCAGGGCAAGAGACCCAGTACTTC. As protein: CAISAGQETQYF.

The chain joins TRBV15 to TRBJ2-1; 13 nucleotides line up with TRBD2. The CDR3 is 17 residues long. Germline V gene lookup returns CDR1 LNHNV and CDR2 YYDKDF (reference sequence). Losses at the gene ends were 0 bases for V and 6 bases for J; bases not matched to a gene: 5. CDR3 sequence reads: CATSREEGLAGLNEQFF. The CDR3 region has the DNA TGTGCCACCAGCAGAGAAGAGGGACTAGCGGGGCTCAATGAGCAGTTCTTC.

The chain links TRBV7-9 to TRBJ2-7, with D maybe TRBD2 (6 bases). This CDR3 has 13 residues. The V end was cut by 5 bases, the J end by 7 bases, with 15 bases between. CDR1 and CDR2 (germline): SEHNR, FQNEAQ (reference sequence). DNA for the CDR3: TGTGCCAGCAGCCGGGGGTCGACGGGGGAGCAGTACTTC. It codes for CASSRGSTGEQYF.

This clone has only a few counts. The J gene is TRBJ1-1, the V gene TRBV29-1, with 7 bases lining up with TRBD1. Per germline, CDR1 SQVTM and CDR2 ANQGSEA. After removal of 3 bases from V and 1 base from J, the junction contained 5 bases not matched to a gene. CDR3 size: 14 residues. The CDR3 bases are TGCAGCGTTGATATAGGGGGCCCGAACACTGAAGCTTTCTTT. Translating it yields CSVDIGGPNTEAFF.

The chain links TRBV11-2 to TRBJ2-7; maybe TRBD1 (6 bases). V was shortened by 5 bases and J by 0 bases, with 11 bases between the two germline ends. Germline lookup yields CDR1 SGHAT and CDR2 FQNNGV. The CDR3 runs 14 residues. This chain's CDR3 is CASSPRTVSYEQYF. DNA of the CDR3: TGTGCCAGCAGCCCCCGGACAGTCTCCTACGAGCAGTACTTC.

V is TRBV7-3 and J is TRBJ2-3, with TRBD2 identical over 8 bases. The trim removed 5 bases at V and 4 bases at J, leaving 11 bases unmatched. The germline CDR1 and CDR2 sequences are SGHTA and FQGTGA. The length of the CDR3 is 16 residues. The CDR3 protein is CASSQPGLGAPDTQYF. DNA of the CDR3: TGTGCCAGCAGCCAACCGGGACTAGGGGCCCCAGATACGCAGTATTTT.

The V gene is TRBV5-1, the J gene TRBJ2-2; possible D gene TRBD1, 5 bases. Trimming removed 4 bases at V and 4 bases at J, with 17 bases between. CDR3 size: 16 residues. CDR1 is SGHRS and CDR2 is YFSETQ in the germline V gene. The CDR3 sequence is CASSPLTGFGTGELFF. As DNA, the CDR3 is TGCGCCAGCAGCCCTCTAACAGGTTTCGGCACCGGGGAGCTGTTTTTT.

The CDR3 nucleotides are TGTGCCAGCAGTTTACGGAGCGGGGCTCCCTACGAGCAGTACTTC. This translates into CASSLRSGAPYEQYF. V usage is TRBV28 and J usage is TRBJ2-7, with 7 nucleotides matching TRBD2. The CDR3 has 15 residues. Germline loops: CDR1 MDHEN, CDR2 SYDVKM. V gave up 2 bases and J gave up 2 bases; unmatched junction bases: 6.

This clone was seen a single time. The rearrangement links TRBV23-1 to TRBJ2-3, with a possible D match to TRBD2 (6 bases). TRBV23-1 is an open reading frame, and its role is uncertain. The CDR3 loop spans 17 amino acids. Trimming shortened V by 5 bases and J by 1 base, and 19 bases separated the two germline ends. CDR3 amino acids: CASSFLLPGTGTDTQYF. DNA of the CDR3: TGCGCCAGCAGTTTTCTACTCCCCGGGACTGGCACAGATACGCAGTATTTT.

The rearrangement joins TRBV29-1 to TRBJ1-2; D is uncertain. V dropped 5 bases and J dropped 7 bases, with 23 bases sitting between them. Looked up from germline, CDR1 is SQVTM and CDR2 is ANQGSEA. The CDR3 runs to 15 residues. This CDR3 is CSVSQLLSAGSGYTF. CDR3 nucleotide sequence: TGCAGCGTTTCGCAACTACTATCGGCGGGTAGTGGCTACACCTTC.

The chain links TRBV10-3 to TRBJ2-1; a possible D gene is TRBD2 (6 bases). The CDR3 totals 13 residues. V lost 10 bases and J lost 5, with 15 bases in between. CDR1 is ENHRY and CDR2 is SYGVKD in the germline V gene. CDR3 sequence: CATLASIDNEQFF. DNA for the CDR3: TGTGCCACCCTAGCGAGTATAGACAATGAGCAGTTCTTC.

This chain's CDR3 is CSVVRSVASYNEQFF. As DNA, the CDR3 is TGCAGCGTCGTCAGAAGCGTCGCGAGCTACAATGAGCAGTTCTTC. The chain couples TRBV29-1 to TRBJ2-1; no clear D. V lost 6 bases and J 3 bases, leaving 18 bases between the germline ends. This CDR3 comprises 15 residues. Germline loops: CDR1 SQVTM, CDR2 ANQGSEA.

The J gene is TRBJ1-3, the V gene TRBV6-1; D remains ambiguous. This CDR3 contains 14 residues. V was shortened by 4 bases and J by 2 bases, with 9 bases between the two germline ends. Germline values: CDR1 MNHNS, CDR2 SASEGT. The CDR3 region is CASSVEAAGNTIYF. The CDR3 bases are TGTGCCAGCAGTGTTGAGGCAGCTGGAAACACCATATATTTT.